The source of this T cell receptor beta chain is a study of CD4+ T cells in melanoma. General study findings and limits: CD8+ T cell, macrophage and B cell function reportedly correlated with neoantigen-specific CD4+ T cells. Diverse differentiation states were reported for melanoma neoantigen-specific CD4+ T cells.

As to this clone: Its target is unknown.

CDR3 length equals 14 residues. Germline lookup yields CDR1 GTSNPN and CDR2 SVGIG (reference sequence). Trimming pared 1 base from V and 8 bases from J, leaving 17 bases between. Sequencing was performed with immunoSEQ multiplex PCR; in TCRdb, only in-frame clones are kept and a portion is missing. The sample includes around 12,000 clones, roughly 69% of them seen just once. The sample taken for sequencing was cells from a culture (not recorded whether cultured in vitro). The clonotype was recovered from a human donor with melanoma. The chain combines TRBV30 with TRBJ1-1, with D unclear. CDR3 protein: CAWSGHYTAQEAFF. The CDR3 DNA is TGTGCCTGGAGTGGCCACTACACGGCCCAAGAAGCTTTCTTT. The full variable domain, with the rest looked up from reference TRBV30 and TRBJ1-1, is SQTIHQWPATLVQPVGSPLSLECTVEGTSNPNLYWYRQAAGRGLQLLFYSVGIGQISSEVPQNLSASRPQDRQFILSSKKLLLSDSGFYLCAWSGHYTAQEAFFGQGTRLTVV.